This TCR beta chain was observed in a study of preoperative IRX-2 immunotherapy in early breast cancer. Profiled with immunoSEQ multiplex PCR; TCRdb holds only in-frame clones, not every one. The data contain around 95,000 clones, more than 80% of them seen just once; the ten biggest clones take up approximately 2%. Specified treatment: preoperative locoregional IRX-2 cytokine immunotherapy. Preoperative locoregional IRX-2 cytokine immunotherapy was tested in the phase Ib source study. CDR1 GTSNPN and CDR2 SVGIG come from the germline V gene (reference sequence). The V end was cut by 3 bases, the J end by 8 bases, with 10 bases between. The CDR3 has 12 residues.

Sample: tumor tissue, taken after IRX-2 immunotherapy. The rearrangement links TRBV30 to TRBJ1-4; D gene uncertain. This sequence was found in a human donor with breast cancer. CDR3: CAWRPAGEKLFF. The CDR3 DNA sequence: TGTGCCTGGAGACCGGCGGGGGAAAAACTGTTTTTT.